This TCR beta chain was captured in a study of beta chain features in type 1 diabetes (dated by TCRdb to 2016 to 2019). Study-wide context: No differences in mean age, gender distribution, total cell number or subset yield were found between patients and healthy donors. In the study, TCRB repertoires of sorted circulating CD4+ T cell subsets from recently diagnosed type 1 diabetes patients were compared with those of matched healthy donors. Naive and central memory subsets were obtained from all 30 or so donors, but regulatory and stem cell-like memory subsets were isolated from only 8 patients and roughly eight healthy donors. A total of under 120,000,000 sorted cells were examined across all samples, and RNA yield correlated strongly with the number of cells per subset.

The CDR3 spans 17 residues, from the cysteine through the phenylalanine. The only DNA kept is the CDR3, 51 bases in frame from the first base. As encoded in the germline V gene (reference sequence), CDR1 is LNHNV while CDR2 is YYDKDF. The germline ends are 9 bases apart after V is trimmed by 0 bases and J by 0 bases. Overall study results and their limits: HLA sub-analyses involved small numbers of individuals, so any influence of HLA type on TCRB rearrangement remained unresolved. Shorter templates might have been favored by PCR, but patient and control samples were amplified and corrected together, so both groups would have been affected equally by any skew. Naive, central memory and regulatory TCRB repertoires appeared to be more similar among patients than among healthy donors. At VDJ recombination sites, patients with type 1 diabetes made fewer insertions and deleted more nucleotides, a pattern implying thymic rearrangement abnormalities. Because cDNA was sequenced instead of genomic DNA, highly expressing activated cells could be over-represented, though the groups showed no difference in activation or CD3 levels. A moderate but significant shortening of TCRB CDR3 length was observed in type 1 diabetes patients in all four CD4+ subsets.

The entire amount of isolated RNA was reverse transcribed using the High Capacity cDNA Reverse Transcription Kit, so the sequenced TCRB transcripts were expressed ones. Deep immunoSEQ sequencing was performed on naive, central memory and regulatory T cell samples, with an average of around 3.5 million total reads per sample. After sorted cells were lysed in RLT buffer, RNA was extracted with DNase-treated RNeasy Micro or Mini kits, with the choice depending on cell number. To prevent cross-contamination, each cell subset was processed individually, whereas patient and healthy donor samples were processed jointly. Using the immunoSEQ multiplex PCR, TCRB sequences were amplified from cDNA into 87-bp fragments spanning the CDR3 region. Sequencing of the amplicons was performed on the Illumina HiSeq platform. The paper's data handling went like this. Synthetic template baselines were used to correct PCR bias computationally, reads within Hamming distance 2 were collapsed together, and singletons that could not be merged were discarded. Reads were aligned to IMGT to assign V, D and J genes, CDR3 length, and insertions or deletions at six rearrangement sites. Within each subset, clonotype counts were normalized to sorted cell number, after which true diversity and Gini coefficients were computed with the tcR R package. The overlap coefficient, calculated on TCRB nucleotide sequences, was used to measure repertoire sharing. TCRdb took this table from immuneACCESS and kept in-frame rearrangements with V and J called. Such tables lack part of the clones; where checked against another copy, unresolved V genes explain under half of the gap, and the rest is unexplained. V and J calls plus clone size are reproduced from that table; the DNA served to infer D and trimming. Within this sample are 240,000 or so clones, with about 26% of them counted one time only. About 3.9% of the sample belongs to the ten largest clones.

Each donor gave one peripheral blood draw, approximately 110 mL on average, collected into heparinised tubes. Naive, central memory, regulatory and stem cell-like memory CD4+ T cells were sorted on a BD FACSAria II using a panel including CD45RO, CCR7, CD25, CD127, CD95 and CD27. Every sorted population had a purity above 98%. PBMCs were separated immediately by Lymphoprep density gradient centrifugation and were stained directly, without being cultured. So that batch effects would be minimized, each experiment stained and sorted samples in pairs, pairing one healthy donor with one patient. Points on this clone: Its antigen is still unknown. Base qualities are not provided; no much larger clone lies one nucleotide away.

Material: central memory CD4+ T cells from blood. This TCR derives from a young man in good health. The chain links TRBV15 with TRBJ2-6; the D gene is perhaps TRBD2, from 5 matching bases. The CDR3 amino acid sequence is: CATSRDEGTSGANVLTF. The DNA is TGTGCCACCAGCAGAGATGAGGGAACCTCTGGGGCCAACGTCCTGACTTTC.